These T cell receptor beta chains were read from a single sample in a study of cytomegalovirus exposure and HLA in healthy donors. Sequenced by immunoSEQ multiplex PCR; TCRdb stores in-frame clones only, minus some. The sample lists 150,000 to 200,000 clones; about three quarters were seen once. The sequencing sample was made of PBMCs. These receptors were taken from a female donor in good health and CMV-seronegative. CDR3s include the opening cysteine and the closing phenylalanine or tryptophan. A D gene is named only where the DNA matches it firmly. Clone size is shown for a subset of rows, as once, few, many or a class of expanded clone.

v_gene	j_gene	d_gene	abundance	CDR3nt	CDR3aa
TRBV7-3	TRBJ2-1	TRBD2	-	TGTGCCAGCAGCTCCCTAGCGGGATCCTACAATGAGCAGTTCTTC	CASSSLAGSYNEQFF
TRBV30	TRBJ1-5	TRBD1	few	TGTGCCTGGAGTGTAAGGTTGTCCGGCCGGGGGCAGGGGGGCAATCAGCCCCAGCATTTT	CAWSVRLSGRGQGGNQPQHF
TRBV7-9	TRBJ1-1	-	-	TGTGCCAGCAGGTTAGGGGGGGTGAACACTGAAGCTTTCTTT	CASRLGGVNTEAFF
TRBV15	TRBJ1-6	-	-	TGTGCCACCAGCAGAGCTGACGGCGGGATGAGGTCACCCCTCCACTTT	CATSRADGGMRSPLHF
TRBV19	TRBJ2-6	-	few	TGTGCCAGTAGCACCAGGGGCTTCTCTGGGGCCAACGTCCTGACTTTC	CASSTRGFSGANVLTF
TRBV2	TRBJ2-7	-	-	TGTGCCAGCAGTGATTCACACAGTGCCTCCTACGAGCAGTACTTC	CASSDSHSASYEQYF
TRBV7-6	TRBJ2-2	TRBD2	-	TGTGCCAGCAGCCCCAGACTAGCGGGGGGCCTGGGGGGGGAGCTGTTTTTT	CASSPRLAGGLGGELFF
TRBV12-5	TRBJ2-7	-	-	TGTGCTAGTGGTTCCTTCCCCAGCTACGAGCAGTACTTC	CASGSFPSYEQYF
TRBV5-1	TRBJ2-7	TRBD1	few	TGCGCCAGCAGCTTGACGACCGGGACAGGGATTGACGAGCAGTACTTC	CASSLTTGTGIDEQYF
TRBV10-1	TRBJ2-3	-	-	TGCGCCAGCAGTGATATGGTCTTAGCTCTGCAGTATTTT	CASSDMVLALQYF
TRBV11-2	TRBJ2-6	-	-	TGTGCCAGCAGCTTGGGGAGAAGTGGGGCCAACGTCCTGACTTTC	CASSLGRSGANVLTF
TRBV4-3	TRBJ2-2	-	-	TGCGCCAGCAGCCCCCGTCCAGGTGGCGGGGAGCTGTTTTTT	CASSPRPGGGELFF
TRBV29-1	TRBJ1-6	TRBD1	-	TGCAGCGTTGGGACAGGTGGTGAGGCTTCACCCCTCCACTTT	CSVGTGGEASPLHF
TRBV7-9	TRBJ1-1	TRBD1	few	TGTGCCAGCAGCGGTCGGGACAGGGGAAACACTGAAGCTTTCTTT	CASSGRDRGNTEAFF
TRBV2	TRBJ2-2	TRBD2	-	TGTGCCAGCAGTCCAGGGACTAGCGCGAACACCGGGGAGCTGTTTTTT	CASSPGTSANTGELFF
TRBV11-3	TRBJ2-2	TRBD2	-	TGTGCCAGCAGCCTAGCGGGAGACGGGGAGCTGTTTTTT	CASSLAGDGELFF
TRBV7-2	TRBJ2-5	TRBD2	-	TGTGCCAGCAGCGACGGTACTAGCGGGCCCCAAGAGACCCAGTACTTC	CASSDGTSGPQETQYF
TRBV6-6	TRBJ2-3	TRBD2	few	TGTGCCAGCAGTTACGGCGGGGGGGCGGCAGATACGCAGTATTTT	CASSYGGGAADTQYF
TRBV9	TRBJ2-1	TRBD2	-	TGTGCCAGCGCGCGCGCGGGAGGGTCCTACAATGAGCAGTTCTTC	CASARAGGSYNEQFF
TRBV4-2	TRBJ2-1	-	-	TGTGCCAGCCGCTTAGCGGAGCCCCACAATGAGCAGTTCTTC	CASRLAEPHNEQFF
TRBV19	TRBJ1-1	TRBD1	-	TGTGCCAGTAGAGGGACAGGTTGGGGGAACACTGAAGCTTTCTTT	CASRGTGWGNTEAFF
TRBV21-1	TRBJ1-2	-	few	TGTGCCAGCAGGGAACAGGGGGGGGGTGGCTACACCTTC	CASREQGGGGYTF
TRBV5-4	TRBJ1-3	-	-	TGTGCCAGCAGCCTGAGGGGGGGAAACACCATATATTTT	CASSLRGGNTIYF
TRBV18	TRBJ1-5	TRBD1	-	TGTGCCAGCTCACCCGGGACAGGGTATCAGCCCCAGCATTTT	CASSPGTGYQPQHF
TRBV28	TRBJ1-5	-	-	TGTGCCAGCAGAGTTCGGGTCCTTGGACAGACGAGGGTTAGCAATCAGCCCCAGCATTTT	CASRVRVLGQTRVSNQPQHF
TRBV5-1	TRBJ2-1	-	-	TGCGCCAGCAGCTTGGACAGCCTATCCTACAATGAGCAGTTCTTC	CASSLDSLSYNEQFF
TRBV10-3	TRBJ1-2	TRBD1	once	TGTGCCACTTCGGACAGGGGAGGCCCGAACTATGGCTACACCTTC	CATSDRGGPNYGYTF
TRBV7-9	TRBJ1-4	TRBD1	-	TGTGCCAGCAGCCCCGGACAGGAGGCAACTAATGAAAAACTGTTTTTT	CASSPGQEATNEKLFF
TRBV7-8	TRBJ1-1	-	-	TGTGCCAGCACCTCTCGGCAGGGCGACACTGAAGCTTTCTTT	CASTSRQGDTEAFF
TRBV5-8	TRBJ2-3	TRBD1	-	TGTGCCAGCAGCTCGGGGACAGGGACAGATACGCAGTATTTT	CASSSGTGTDTQYF
TRBV7-3	TRBJ2-2	TRBD2	-	TGTGCCAGCAGCCCGAATCTTAGCGGGAGGGCTAGCGGGGAGCTGTTTTTT	CASSPNLSGRASGELFF
TRBV7-3	TRBJ2-1	TRBD2	-	TGTGCCAGCAGCTTGCGGGAGGGCCCCAATGAGCAGTTCTTC	CASSLREGPNEQFF
TRBV4-3	TRBJ2-1	TRBD2	few	TGCGCCAGCAGCCAAGATACAAATCTAGGCGGGAGGGTACCATACAATGAGCAGTTCTTC	CASSQDTNLGGRVPYNEQFF
TRBV6-5	TRBJ2-3	-	-	TGTGCCAGCAGTTACGGGCGGGGTGGGTGGGATACGCAGTATTTT	CASSYGRGGWDTQYF
TRBV16	TRBJ1-2	-	-	TGTGCCAGCAGCCAATCAATGGGGCCCAACTATGGCTACACCTTC	CASSQSMGPNYGYTF
TRBV28	TRBJ2-1	-	few	TGTGCCAGCACCCAGGTTGGGCTTGAGCAGTTCTTC	CASTQVGLEQFF
TRBV19	TRBJ2-3	-	few	TGTGCCAGTAGTGCCAGCAGGGCTGCAGATACGCAGTATTTT	CASSASRAADTQYF